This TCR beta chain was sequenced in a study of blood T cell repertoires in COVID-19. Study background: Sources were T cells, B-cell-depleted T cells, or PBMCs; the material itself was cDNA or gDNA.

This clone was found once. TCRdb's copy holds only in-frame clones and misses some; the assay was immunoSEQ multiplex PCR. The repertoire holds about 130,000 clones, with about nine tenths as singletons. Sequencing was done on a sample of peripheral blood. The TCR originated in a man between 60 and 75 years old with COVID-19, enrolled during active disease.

CDR3 region: CAVRGSKSEQYF. The CDR3 coding sequence is TGTGCCGTTCGGGGGTCTAAGTCCGAGCAGTACTTC. The chain has TRBV6-5 and TRBJ2-7; D may be TRBD2 (6 bases). Germline CDR1 and CDR2: MNHEY and SVGAGI. The CDR3 consists of 12 residues. V gave up 11 bases and J gave up 6 bases, with 17 bases separating them.